These 25 T cell receptor beta chains originate from one sample sequenced in a study of tumor-infiltrating lymphocytes in oesophageal squamous cell carcinoma. MiXCR was run by TCRdb on the PCR reads, yielding one entry per CDR3 protein. Seen here are approximately 20,000 distinct CDR3 sequences, around 41% observed once, and the top ten hold less than 50%. Sequencing was carried out using esophageal tumor tissue. The receptors originated from a male donor with esophageal squamous cell carcinoma.

CDR3 in amino acids: CASMWGTSGGDTQYF. The CDR3 DNA sequence: TGTGCCAGCATGTGGGGGACTAGCGGGGGGGATACGCAGTATTTT. The rearrangement joins TRBV7-2 to TRBJ2-3; 15 bases are a match to TRBD2. CDR1 and CDR2 from the germline V gene are SGHTA and FQGNSA. The CDR3 length is 15 residues. J was trimmed by 6 bases and V by 7 bases; bases with no gene match: 5.

This clonotype was counted a few times. No conserved phenylalanine or tryptophan is present at the end of the CDR3, so a read error is the likely explanation. Because the CDR3's place on the DNA is in doubt, the DNA is left out and the CDR3 is given as listed by TCRdb. The chain recombines TRBV12-3 or TRBV12-4 with TRBJ2-5; the table's D call, TRBD1, has no DNA check behind it. A total of 15 residues make up the CDR3, ends included. This chain's CDR3 is CASTTETARGYTFGS.

A word on this clonotype: This CDR3 is missing its conserved last phenylalanine or tryptophan, likely due to a read error. The limits of the CDR3 on the DNA are not certain, so only TCRdb's listed CDR3 is given. The chain carries TRBV7-2 and TRBJ2-5; the tabulated D call, TRBD2, remains unverified against the DNA. Germline CDR1 and CDR2: SGHTA and FQGNSA. The CDR3 totals 10 residues, both ends included. This chain's CDR3 is CASSPLGLAG.

This clonotype came up many times. The chain carries TRBV6-2 or TRBV6-3 and TRBJ1-2; D remains ambiguous. Trimming took 2 bases from V and 2 from J, leaving 9 bases between them. Germline loops: CDR1 MNHEY, CDR2 SVGEGT. The CDR3 is 14 amino acids. The CDR3 coding sequence is TGTGCCAGCAGTTACACCGCAGAGAACTATGGCTACACCTTC. Protein product: CASSYTAENYGYTF.

The V call is TRBV12-3 or TRBV12-4, the J call TRBJ2-1; D is possibly TRBD2 (6 bases). The V end lost 0 bases, the J end lost 5 bases, and 11 bases lay between the germline ends. The CDR3 runs 15 residues. CDR3 sequence reads: CASSLALGRDNEQFF. CDR3 in DNA: TGTGCCAGCAGTTTAGCGCTCGGGAGAGACAATGAGCAGTTCTTC.

In this sample, this clonotype turned up a few times. This chain connects TRBV7-8 to TRBJ2-5; weak D call: TRBD2 (6 bases). The germline CDR1 and CDR2 sequences are SGHVS and FQNEAQ. This CDR3 has 15 residues. V was cut by 2 bases and J by 4 bases, with 14 bases left in between. CDR3 in amino acids: CASSLSGGAGETQYF. CDR3 nucleotide sequence: TGTGCCAGCAGCTTATCAGGCGGGGCGGGAGAGACCCAGTACTTC. Looking up the rest from reference TRBV7-8 and TRBJ2-5 gives the full variable domain: GAGVSQSPRYKVAKRGQDVALRCDPISGHVSLFWYQQALGQGPEFLTYFQNEAQLDKSGLPSDRFFAERPEGSVSTLKIQRTQQEDSAVYLCASSLSGGAGETQYFGPGTRLLVL.

The chain joins TRBV7-2 to TRBJ2-1; D may be TRBD2 (6 bases). V was pared by 2 bases and J by 9 bases, with 14 bases between. There are 14 residues in the CDR3. Looked up from germline, CDR1 is SGHTA and CDR2 is FQGNSA. The CDR3 DNA follows: TGTGCCAGCAGCTTATCACGACCAGCGGGTGAGCAGTTCTTC. Translated: CASSLSRPAGEQFF.

This clonotype was observed a few times. This may stem from a read error, because a much larger clone lies one nucleotide away. This sequence joins TRBV10-1 and TRBJ2-1, with a tentative D call TRBD1 (7 bases). The germline V and J ends were trimmed by 0 bases and 10 bases, with 16 bases remaining between them. Germline loops: CDR1 WNHNN, CDR2 SYGVQD (reference sequence). CDR3 length equals 15 residues. CDR3 bases: TGCGCCAGCAGTGAGTCAAGCAGGGGGGCCTACGAGCAGTTCTTC. Its protein product is CASSESSRGAYEQFF.

In its sample, this clonotype was seen many times. The chain combines TRBV7-2 with TRBJ2-5, with 7 bases that match TRBD2. The J call may be faulty, since TRBJ2-1 better matches the DNA end. The CDR3 has 16 amino acids. The germline V gene encodes CDR1 SGHTA and CDR2 FQGNSA. The CDR3 DNA is TGTGCCAGCAGCTTACCGCGAGTGGTGGGGGGGAATGAGCAGTTCTTC. It codes for CASSLPRVVGGNEQFF.

J is TRBJ2-3 and V is TRBV7-6; TRBD2 is a possible D gene (5 bases). This CDR3 has 16 amino acids. Germline V CDR1 and CDR2: SGHVS, FNYEAQ. Trimming left V 1 base short and J 1 base short, with 12 bases between. CDR3 in amino acids: CASSLEASIGTDTQYF. Here the CDR3 DNA reads TGTGCCAGCAGCTTAGAGGCTAGCATTGGCACAGATACGCAGTATTTT.

The table lists this clonotype with a few counts. The CDR3 nucleotides are TGTGCCAGCAGCCCGGCTAGAACCACAGATACGCAGTATTTT. It yields the protein CASSPARTTDTQYF. The chain carries TRBV7-2 and TRBJ2-3; no firm D call. The germline V and J ends were trimmed by 5 bases and 2 bases, with 11 bases remaining between them. The CDR3 has 14 residues. CDR1 and CDR2 (germline): SGHTA, FQGNSA.

The V gene is TRBV5-1, the J gene TRBJ2-5, with 8 bases aligning to TRBD2. Unmatched junction bases numbered 1, after V lost 2 bases and J lost 1 base. The germline CDR1 and CDR2 sequences are SGHRS and YFSETQ. The CDR3 has 14 amino acids. CDR3: CASSLLAAQETQYF. As DNA, the CDR3 is TGCGCCAGCAGCTTACTAGCGGCCCAAGAGACCCAGTACTTC.

This rearrangement joins TRBV24-1 to TRBJ2-3; tentative D call: TRBD2 (5 bases). The J call may be in error: the DNA end matches TRBJ2-7 better. There are 15 residues in the CDR3. Germline V gives CDR1 KGHDR, CDR2 SFDVKD. This CDR3 is CATSEEGEGDNEQYF. The CDR3 nucleotides are TGTGCCACCAGTGAAGAGGGTGAAGGTGACAACGAGCAGTACTTC.

This clonotype was detected many times. The chain joins TRBV5-1 to TRBJ2-3; D remains ambiguous. Germline CDR1 and CDR2: SGHRS and YFSETQ. This CDR3 is built from 13 residues. V lost 0 bases, J lost 4 bases, and 6 bases lay in between. The CDR3 DNA follows: TGCGCCAGCAGCTTGGTCCCAGCAGATACGCAGTATTTT. Translation gives CASSLVPADTQYF.

This clonotype was found once. V gene TRBV7-6 combines with J gene TRBJ2-7; TRBD2 matches 8 bases. The J call is uncertain, as TRBJ2-1 better fits the DNA end. This CDR3 has 16 amino acids. Germline V gives CDR1 SGHVS, CDR2 FNYEAQ. CDR3 sequence reads: CASIHGRDLSYNEQFF. CDR3 coding DNA: TGTGCCAGCATTCACGGGAGGGATCTCTCTTACAATGAGCAGTTCTTC.

This clonotype came up many times. V is TRBV12-3 or TRBV12-4 and J is TRBJ1-5; D is perhaps TRBD1 (5 bases). The CDR3 has 13 amino acids. V dropped 3 bases and J dropped 5 bases, with 8 bases sitting between them. Here the CDR3 reads CASSFRGDQPQHF. The CDR3, as DNA: TGTGCCAGCAGTTTTCGGGGGGATCAGCCCCAGCATTTT.

Many counts were recorded for this clonotype. The rearrangement joins TRBV12-3 or TRBV12-4 to TRBJ2-5; D may correspond to TRBD1 or TRBD2 (5 bases each). Trimming took off 2 bases at V and 5 bases at J, with 12 bases between the two ends. The CDR3 spans 14 residues. The CDR3 loop reads CASSLLGGGETQYF. Written as DNA, the CDR3 is TGTGCCAGCAGTTTACTCGGTGGGGGTGAGACCCAGTACTTC.

This clonotype appeared many times. V gene TRBV5-1 combines with J gene TRBJ2-1, with D uncertain. TRBJ2-7 matches the DNA end more closely, so the J call is doubtful. In germline, CDR1 is SGHRS, CDR2 YFSETQ. The CDR3 contains 17 residues. The CDR3 protein is CASSLMPGLADLSEQYF. The CDR3, as DNA: TGCGCCAGCAGCTTAATGCCTGGGTTGGCGGACCTAAGCGAGCAGTACTTC.

This clonotype has a handful of counts. The chain uses TRBV6-1 and TRBJ1-5; possible D gene TRBD1, 6 bases. Trimming pared 2 bases from V and 4 bases from J, leaving 15 bases between. CDR1 and CDR2 (germline): MNHNS, SASEGT. This CDR3 spans 16 amino acids. CDR3 loop: CASSELRTDSNQPQHF. CDR3 in DNA: TGTGCCAGCAGTGAACTCAGGACAGACTCGAATCAGCCCCAGCATTTT.

Concerning this clonotype: No conserved phenylalanine or tryptophan is present at the end of the CDR3, so a read error is the likely explanation. V usage is TRBV5-1 and J usage is TRBJ2-3, with a weak D call TRBD2 (6 bases). Germline V gene data show CDR1 as SGHRS and CDR2 as YFSETQ. This CDR3 spans 16 amino acids. CDR3 DNA sequence: TGCGCCAGCAGCTTGGGGCTAGCAACTAGCACAGATGCGCAGTATCTT. Translation gives CASSLGLATSTDAQYL.

Concerning this clonotype itself: This may be a read error: a much more frequent sequence differs by one nucleotide. Likely a read error: the CDR3 ends without its conserved phenylalanine or tryptophan. V gene TRBV10-3 combines with J gene TRBJ2-5, with D hard to call. The V gene's germline CDR1 is ENHRY and CDR2 SYGVKD. The CDR3 loop spans 13 amino acids. V lost 2 bases and J lost 2, with 6 bases in between. The chain's CDR3 is CAISEPYQETQYL. The CDR3 DNA reads TGTGCCATCAGTGAGCCCTATCAAGAGACCCAGTACTTA.

The chain recombines TRBV7-6 with TRBJ2-3; D gene unclear. Per germline, CDR1 SGHVS and CDR2 FNYEAQ. V gave up 5 bases and J gave up 4 bases, with 7 bases separating them. The CDR3 totals 12 residues. CDR3 sequence reads: CASSLGPDTQYF. CDR3 DNA sequence: TGTGCCAGCAGCCTCGGACCAGATACGCAGTATTTT. Variable domain in full (rest from reference TRBV7-6 and TRBJ2-3): GAGVSQSPRYKVTKRGQDVALRCDPISGHVSLYWYRQALGQGPEFLTYFNYEAQQDKSGLPNDRFSAERPEGSISTLTIQRTEQRDSAMYRCASSLGPDTQYFGPGTRLTVL.

This chain joins TRBV7-6 and TRBJ1-5, with 9 bases fitting TRBD1. This CDR3 contains 16 residues. Losses at the gene ends were 6 bases for V and 0 bases for J; bases not matched to a gene: 6. Per the germline V gene, CDR1 is SGHVS and CDR2 is FNYEAQ. CDR3 bases: TGTGCCAGCAGTTCGACAGGGGGTTATAGCAATCAGCCCCAGCATTTT. Residues: CASSSTGGYSNQPQHF.

This clonotype was seen only a few times. A much larger clone is a single base away; this may be a read error. J is TRBJ2-1 and V is TRBV28; 11 bases are shared with TRBD2. Matching the DNA end better, TRBJ2-7 makes the J call doubtful. This CDR3 has 19 residues. Germline CDR1 reads MDHEN; CDR2 reads SYDVKM. The CDR3 spells CASSLLLAGVAYSNNEQYF. DNA of the CDR3: TGTGCCAGCAGTTTATTACTAGCGGGGGTCGCCTACAGTAACAATGAGCAGTACTTC.

V usage is TRBV10-1 and J usage is TRBJ1-1, with D uncertain. Trimming removed 0 bases from V and 5 bases from J, with 7 bases in between. The CDR3 runs 13 residues. The V gene's germline CDR1 is WNHNN and CDR2 SYGVQD (reference sequence). The CDR3 bases are TGCGCCAGCAGTGAGTCACTGGGGACTGAAGCTTTCTTT. It encodes CASSESLGTEAFF.